This is a list of T cell receptor beta chains from one sample in a study of T-cell memory formation after mild COVID-19. TCRdb fed the 5' RACE reads into MiXCR, producing one record per CDR3 protein. The sample carries about 310,000 distinct CDR3 sequences, more than 15% recorded once. Sequenced sample: PBMCs or a T cell subset sorted from them (not recorded which). All receptors come from a man aged 18 to 35 who had mild COVID-19 (a few samples of this study predate the infection). Cell type and time point are not known. Each CDR3 is given with its conserved first and last residue. Each record gives: V gene, D gene, clone size, J gene, CDR3 protein, CDR3 DNA. A D gene is named only where the DNA matches it firmly. Expanded clones are given a class, and other clones once, few, many or no size at all.

TRBV7-9	NA	many	TRBJ2-5	CASSFNPQETQYF	TGTGCCAGCAGCTTTAATCCCCAAGAGACCCAGTACTTC
TRBV7-9	NA	NA	TRBJ2-1	CASSLEQQAEQFF	TGTGCCAGCAGCTTAGAACAACAGGCTGAGCAGTTCTTC
TRBV6-1	NA	NA	TRBJ1-3	CASSVGGLNTIYF	TGTGCCAGCAGTGTCGGGGGTTTGAACACCATATATTTT
TRBV5-6	TRBD2	NA	TRBJ2-5	CASSLKAGGIQETQYF	TGTGCCAGCAGCTTGAAGGCGGGGGGGATCCAAGAGACCCAGTACTTC
TRBV6-5	NA	few	TRBJ1-3	CASSFGWPGNTIYF	TGTGCCAGCAGTTTTGGGTGGCCTGGAAACACCATATATTTT
TRBV5-1	NA	few	TRBJ2-7	CASSDLDSYEQYF	TGCGCCAGCAGCGATTTGGACAGTTACGAGCAGTACTTC
TRBV20-1	TRBD2	many	TRBJ2-7	CSARAERGVYEQYF	TGCAGTGCTAGGGCCGAGCGGGGGGTGTACGAGCAGTACTTC
TRBV12-3/TRBV12-4	NA	few	TRBJ1-1	CASSPYSPGAFF	TGTGCCAGCAGCCCGTACTCCCCGGGAGCTTTCTTT
TRBV7-8	NA	NA	TRBJ1-6	CASTIGENSPLHF	TGTGCCAGCACGATAGGGGAAAATTCACCCCTCCACTTT
TRBV28	NA	few	TRBJ1-1	CASSRAGPTEAFF	TGTGCCAGCAGCCGGGCGGGGCCTACTGAAGCTTTCTTT
TRBV4-2	NA	NA	TRBJ1-6	CASSQEGTGKRSPLHF	TGTGCCAGCAGCCAAGAAGGAACAGGGAAAAGGTCACCCCTCCACTTT
TRBV25-1	NA	few	TRBJ2-7	CASSDRERDEQYF	TGTGCCAGCAGTGACAGGGAACGGGACGAGCAGTACTTC
TRBV11-1	TRBD1	few	TRBJ1-1	CASSYQGGLDEAFF	TGTGCCAGCAGCTACCAAGGGGGCTTGGATGAAGCTTTCTTT
TRBV20-1	TRBD1	NA	TRBJ2-7	CSARAGAGGLASNYEQYF	TGCAGTGCTAGAGCGGGGGCAGGGGGCCTGGCTTCCAACTACGAGCAGTACTTC
TRBV5-4	NA	NA	TRBJ1-4	CASSLDGRASEKLFF	TGTGCCAGCAGCTTAGACGGACGAGCGAGTGAAAAACTGTTTTTT
TRBV20-1	NA	few	TRBJ2-7	CSAAKPGTVVYEQYF	TGCAGTGCTGCGAAGCCCGGGACCGTCGTCTACGAGCAGTACTTC
TRBV6-5	NA	few	TRBJ2-3	CASSPEPGGTDTQYF	TGTGCCAGCAGTCCAGAGCCGGGGGGCACAGATACGCAGTATTTT
TRBV11-2	TRBD2	NA	TRBJ2-3	CASSLDWLDSGRDTQYF	TGTGCCAGCAGCTTAGATTGGCTTGACAGCGGGAGAGATACGCAGTATTTT
TRBV27	TRBD2	NA	TRBJ2-7	CAVISGASYEQYF	TGTGCCGTTATTAGCGGGGCCTCCTACGAGCAGTACTTC
TRBV7-9	NA	few	TRBJ1-5	CASSLINQPQHF	TGTGCCAGCAGCTTAATCAATCAGCCCCAGCATTTT
TRBV6-6	NA	few	TRBJ2-3	CASSSSRQGFADTQYF	TGTGCCAGCAGTTCATCTCGGCAGGGTTTCGCAGATACGCAGTATTTT
TRBV28	NA	many	TRBJ1-4	CASSSSHRKLFF	TGTGCCAGCAGTTCGTCACATCGGAAACTGTTTTTT
TRBV7-8	NA	many	TRBJ1-1	CASSPLMNTEAFF	TGTGCCAGCAGCCCACTCATGAACACTGAAGCTTTCTTT
TRBV7-9	TRBD2	NA	TRBJ2-3	CASSLDGAGITDTQYF	TGTGCCAGCAGCTTAGACGGAGCGGGGATCACAGATACGCAGTATTTT
TRBV6-4	TRBD1	few	TRBJ2-5	CASGTGGFQETQYF	TGTGCCAGTGGGACAGGGGGATTCCAAGAGACCCAGTACTTC
TRBV15	NA	NA	TRBJ2-5	CATSRDRGRETQYF	TGTGCCACCAGCAGAGATCGGGGGCGGGAGACCCAGTACTTC
TRBV20-1	TRBD2	NA	TRBJ2-1	CSAKASGGYNEQFF	TGCAGTGCTAAGGCCAGCGGGGGGTACAATGAGCAGTTCTTC
TRBV12-3/TRBV12-4	NA	NA	TRBJ1-1	CASSLRDYEAFF	TGTGCCAGCAGTTTAAGGGACTATGAAGCTTTCTTT
TRBV2	NA	few	TRBJ2-7	CASSDGSSYEQYF	TGTGCCAGCAGTGATGGGAGCTCCTACGAGCAGTACTTC
TRBV7-2	TRBD1	few	TRBJ2-7	CASSYRTGDEQYF	TGTGCCAGCAGTTACAGGACAGGGGACGAGCAGTACTTC
TRBV5-1	TRBD1	NA	TRBJ2-7	CASSDPTGGYEQYF	TGCGCCAGCAGCGATCCGACAGGGGGGTACGAGCAGTACTTC
TRBV29-1	NA	NA	TRBJ2-1	CSVRELSGSYNEQFF	TGCAGTGTGAGGGAGCTCTCCGGCTCCTACAATGAGCAGTTCTTC
TRBV12-3/TRBV12-4	TRBD1	NA	TRBJ2-7	CASSFRQGAKTEQYF	TGTGCCAGCAGTTTTCGACAGGGGGCCAAGACCGAGCAGTACTTC
TRBV5-6	NA	many	TRBJ2-3	CASSLGMSTVFTDTQYF	TGTGCCAGCAGCTTGGGGATGAGTACCGTTTTCACAGATACGCAGTATTTT
TRBV12-3/TRBV12-4	TRBD1	NA	TRBJ2-3	CASSPGQGTSTDTQYF	TGTGCCAGCAGTCCGGGACAGGGCACTAGCACAGATACGCAGTATTTT
TRBV15	NA	NA	TRBJ1-1	CATSRAEGRDPEAFF	TGTGCCACCAGCAGAGCCGAGGGCAGGGATCCTGAAGCTTTCTTT
TRBV29-1	NA	NA	TRBJ2-3	CSVRTGDTDTQYF	TGCAGCGTCAGGACTGGAGACACAGATACGCAGTATTTT
TRBV6-2/TRBV6-3	TRBD1	NA	TRBJ1-1	CASSTDRVENTEAFF	TGTGCCAGCAGTACGGACAGGGTCGAGAACACTGAAGCTTTCTTT
TRBV12-3/TRBV12-4	TRBD2	many	TRBJ2-1	CASSPRDYEQFF	TGTGCCAGCAGCCCGAGGGACTACGAGCAGTTCTTC
TRBV6-2/TRBV6-3	TRBD1	NA	TRBJ1-2	CASSYTGQVAGYTF	TGTGCCAGCAGTTACACCGGACAGGTGGCCGGCTACACCTTC